This T cell receptor beta chain is from a study of relationships among human T cell subsets. Semiquantitative ARM-PCR amplified T cell receptor alpha and beta CDR3 regions from mRNA. In ARM-PCR, communal superprimers followed tagged nested gene-specific primers for exponential amplification. MiXCR was run by TCRdb on the multiplex PCR reads, yielding one entry per CDR3 protein. The sample includes roughly 15,000 distinct CDR3 sequences, less than 65% of them seen just once. V shed 5 bases and J 7 bases; nucleotides not matched to a gene: 16. The CDR3 length is 17 residues. Germline V lookup: CDR1 SGHAT, CDR2 FQNNGV. Comments on this clonotype: Its specificity is unknown.

Study-wide results and limits: Th1, Th2 and regulatory T cells shared many CDR3 sequences.

CD4+ cells were positively selected first, then anti-CD25 beads isolated CD4+CD25+ regulatory T cells. This sequence originates from a man between 35 and 55 years old in good health. Sequencing was carried out using Tregs sorted from blood. The chain joins TRBV11-2 to TRBJ2-2, with 7 nucleotides matching TRBD1. Here the CDR3 reads CASSATRDRSLYGELFF. DNA for the CDR3: TGTGCCAGCAGCGCCACCCGGGACAGAAGTTTATACGGGGAGCTGTTTTTT.